This T cell receptor (beta chain) was captured in a study of vaccination effects on CD4 cells after COVID-19. Study-level results: In the study, convalescent patients were few, and early post-infection timepoints were absent.

The CDR3 extends over 16 amino acids. Germline CDR1 is SGHVT and CDR2 is SQSDAQ. The V end was cut by 2 bases, the J end by 1 base, with 12 bases between. The method was immunoSEQ multiplex PCR; TCRdb's version includes in-frame clones alone and lacks a portion of them. The sample gives tens of thousands of clones, approximately 82% of which show up once; approximately 1.5% is in the top ten. Sequencing followed a ViraFEST assay step that expanded antigen-specific CD4+ T cells with viral peptide pools. Subsequent to a culture period of more than 8 days, CD4+ T cells were isolated. The cohort was immunized with two doses of either the BNT162b2 or mRNA-1273 vaccine. Vaccine recipients had no previous SARS-CoV-2 infection; their nucleocapsid antibodies were negative. Half the medium was swapped for IL-2 medium on days 3 and 7. Regarding this clone: Its target is not known.

This sequence joins TRBV7-4 and TRBJ1-5; no reliable D call. The sequenced sample was CD4+ T cells from PBMCs cultured with HCoV-NL63 spike peptides, obtained after COVID-19 vaccination. The source is a human donor who received a COVID-19 vaccine. Some clones in this sample may be carry-over from other donors' samples. The CDR3 protein is CASSLISRQSNQPQHF. The CDR3, as DNA: TGTGCCAGCAGCTTAATTTCCCGGCAGAGCAATCAGCCCCAGCATTTT.